This TCR beta chain appears in the sequencing data of a study of ipilimumab plus nivolumab after autologous stem cell transplantation. About the research overall: Patients received a median of roughly 5 ipilimumab and roughly eight nivolumab doses. Both relapsed and primary refractory DLBCL were included. The study, taken as a whole, reports: Authors suggest TCR repertoire, Treg phenotype and gut microbiota support further study.

Libraries were prepared by immunoSEQ multiplex PCR; TCRdb keeps only in-frame clonotypes and omits some of them. The sample includes some 17,000 clones, 70% to 80% of them seen just once. As for this clone: No antigen is known for it.

Unmatched junction bases numbered 5, after V lost 5 bases and J lost 6 bases. The CDR3 covers 14 residues. CDR1 is SEHNR, CDR2 FQNEAQ, per germline (reference sequence). Dosing: nivolumab 3 mg/kg IV, weeks 1, 4, 7, 10, then every two weeks to week 26. The clonotype originates from a male donor with diffuse large B-cell lymphoma. The chain links TRBV7-9 to TRBJ2-3; 10 bases match TRBD2. Sequenced here: PBMCs, sampled in a trial of ipilimumab plus nivolumab as post-transplant consolidation. CDR3 nucleotide sequence: TGTGCCAGCAGCGCGAGCGGGGGGGTGGATACGCAGTATTTT. Translation gives CASSASGGVDTQYF.